The 24 T cell receptor beta chains given below trace back to one sample, sequenced in a study of blood T cell repertoires in COVID-19. Generated by immunoSEQ multiplex PCR, the TCRdb table keeps only in-frame clones and is missing some. Of some 250,000 clones detected, 70% to 90% appear once; the ten largest clones hold over 9.5%. The source material was peripheral blood. All receptors derive from a woman aged 30 to 39 with COVID-19, enrolled during active disease.

This chain links TRBV28 with TRBJ2-7; D unclear. V was shortened by 10 bases and J by 0 bases, with 16 bases between the two germline ends. From germline, CDR1 is MDHEN and CDR2 SYDVKM. CDR3 length equals 14 residues. The CDR3, as DNA: TGTGCCACCTGCCCCTTTGAGTACTCCTACGAGCAGTACTTC. Protein product: CATCPFEYSYEQYF.

The V call is TRBV7-9, the J call TRBJ2-3, with 9 bases aligning to TRBD2. V was pared by 3 bases and J by 1 base, with 2 bases of the junction left unmatched. Germline CDR1 SEHNR, CDR2 FQNEAQ (reference sequence). The length of the CDR3 is 15 residues. The CDR3 loop is CASSLLAGGTDTQYF. CDR3 DNA: TGTGCCAGCAGCTTGTTAGCGGGGGGCACAGATACGCAGTATTTT.

The chain couples TRBV19 to TRBJ2-2; D is uncertain. CDR1 and CDR2 from the germline V gene are LNHDA and SQIVND (reference sequence). This CDR3 is built from 13 residues. V was clipped by 3 bases and J by 8 bases, with 10 bases between them. The DNA of the CDR3 is TGTGCCAGTAGTATTATTCCCCCGGGGGAGCTGTTTTTT. It yields the protein CASSIIPPGELFF.

V and J are TRBV20-1 and TRBJ2-7; D perhaps matches TRBD1 (6 bases). The CDR3 contains 13 residues. V was trimmed by 3 bases and J by 5 bases, leaving 14 bases between them. Germline V gene sequence: CDR1 DFQATT, CDR2 SNEGSKA (reference sequence). For the CDR3, the DNA is TGCAGTGCTAGTAACAGGGAGCGAAACGAGCAGTACTTC. It translates to CSASNRERNEQYF.

The V gene is TRBV5-6, the J gene TRBJ1-1; 8 bases are shared with TRBD1. The CDR3 sequence is 13 residues long. The V segment lost 4 bases and the J segment 14 bases; nucleotides outside the gene matches: 13. Germline CDR1 SGHDT, CDR2 YYEEEE. The CDR3 spells CASSRGVEQGVFF. The CDR3 DNA sequence: TGTGCCAGCAGCCGAGGGGTCGAACAGGGGGTGTTCTTT.

The chain is built from TRBV27 and TRBJ2-5; D is possibly TRBD2 (5 bases). Germline CDR1 MNHEY, CDR2 SMNVEV (reference sequence). The CDR3 runs 16 residues. The V and J ends lost 7 bases and 5 bases respectively, with 23 bases between them. The CDR3 protein is CASNPGVGRILETQYF. The CDR3 bases are TGTGCCAGCAACCCCGGGGTGGGCCGGATTCTGGAGACCCAGTACTTC.

The chain is built from TRBV18 and TRBJ2-2; a possible D gene is TRBD2 (6 bases). Trimming shortened V by 3 bases and J by 4 bases, and 15 bases separated the two germline ends. Germline V gene sequence: CDR1 KGHSH, CDR2 LQKENI. There are 16 residues in the CDR3. The CDR3 DNA is TGTGCCAGCTCACCCCGATTGGGGGGTGGCACCGGGGAGCTGTTTTTT. Its translation is CASSPRLGGGTGELFF.

The chain links TRBV12-5 to TRBJ1-6; D is undetermined. V was trimmed by 3 bases and J by 7 bases, leaving 10 bases between them. The length of the CDR3 is 14 residues. CDR1 is LGHNT, CDR2 FRNRAP, per germline. The CDR3 loop reads CASGLEQKNSPLHF. In nucleotides, the CDR3 is TGTGCTAGTGGTTTAGAACAGAAGAATTCACCCCTCCACTTT.

The genes are TRBV5-4 and TRBJ2-1; possible D gene TRBD1, 7 bases. The CDR3 runs to 14 residues. Germline CDR1 SGHNT, CDR2 YYREEE (reference sequence). Trimming left V 5 bases short and J 3 bases short, with 12 bases between. CDR3 loop: CASRRQGGYNEQFF. The CDR3 DNA sequence: TGTGCCAGCAGACGACAGGGAGGCTACAATGAGCAGTTCTTC.

This chain uses TRBV6-5 with TRBJ1-2; 7 nucleotides agree with TRBD1. V lost 5 bases to trimming and J lost 4 bases; unmatched junction nucleotides: 7. The CDR3 covers 14 residues. CDR1 is MNHEY, CDR2 SVGAGI, per germline. The CDR3 loop is CASSRDSSLYGYTF. The DNA for the CDR3 is TGTGCCAGCAGTAGGGACAGCTCCCTCTATGGCTACACCTTC.

The CDR3 spells CASSLAPRGAGGQNTQYF. CDR3 DNA: TGCGCCAGCAGCTTGGCCCCCCGAGGGGCGGGGGGGCAGAATACGCAGTATTTT. The V gene is TRBV5-1, the J gene TRBJ2-3; TRBD2 aligns across 9 bases. After removal of 0 bases from V and 7 bases from J, the junction contained 15 bases not matched to a gene. In germline, CDR1 is SGHRS, CDR2 YFSETQ. The CDR3 has 18 residues.

A few counts support this clone. The CDR3 DNA follows: TGCGCCAGCAGCCAAGATGGGACTAGCGGGGACGAGCAGTACTTC. Translation gives CASSQDGTSGDEQYF. The J gene is TRBJ2-7, the V gene TRBV4-1, with 13 positions matching TRBD2. V lost 0 bases to trimming and J lost 5 bases; unmatched junction nucleotides: 1. The CDR3 consists of 15 residues. Germline CDR1 is MGHRA and CDR2 is YSYEKL.

This sequence joins TRBV7-9 and TRBJ1-2; the D gene is possibly TRBD1 (6 bases). V was cut by 5 bases and J by 6 bases, with 16 bases left in between. Germline V CDR1 and CDR2: SEHNR, FQNEAQ (reference sequence). The CDR3 length is 14 residues. The CDR3 DNA follows: TGTGCCAGCAGCCCGCCCCGGGCAGGGGATGGCTACACCTTC. Its protein is CASSPPRAGDGYTF. Full variable domain (remainder filled in from reference TRBV7-9 and TRBJ1-2): DTGVSQNPRHKITKRGQNVTFRCDPISEHNRLYWYRQTLGQGPEFLTYFQNEAQLEKSRLLSDRFSAERPKGSFSTLEIQRTEQGDSAMYLCASSPPRAGDGYTFGSGTRLTVV.

The rearrangement joins TRBV29-1 to TRBJ2-1; 8 bases match TRBD2. Germline loops: CDR1 SQVTM, CDR2 ANQGSEA. This CDR3 is built from 14 residues. Trimming cost V 7 bases and J 8 bases; bases outside gene matches: 13. CDR3 sequence (DNA): TGCAGCGCCCAGCGGGGGACAACGGCGGATGAGCAGTTCTTC. It is translated as CSAQRGTTADEQFF.

The rearrangement uses TRBV7-4 and TRBJ1-5; a weak D match, TRBD1 (5 bases). This CDR3 spans 16 amino acids. V dropped 8 bases and J dropped 0 bases, with 17 bases sitting between them. From germline, CDR1 is SGHVT and CDR2 SQSDAQ. This chain's CDR3 is CASRGWQAYSNQPQHF. CDR3 nucleotides: TGTGCCAGCCGGGGGTGGCAGGCCTATAGCAATCAGCCCCAGCATTTT. Looking up the rest from reference TRBV7-4 and TRBJ1-5 gives the full variable domain: GAGVSQSPRYKVAKRGRDVALRCDSISGHVTLYWYRQTLGQGSEVLTYSQSDAQRDKSGRPSGRFSAERPERSVSTLKIQRTEQGDSAVYLCASRGWQAYSNQPQHFGDGTRLSIL.

The J gene is TRBJ2-7, the V gene TRBV15; D perhaps matches TRBD1 (6 bases). Trimming left V 4 bases short and J 3 bases short, with 19 bases between. This CDR3 has 16 amino acids. The germline CDR1 and CDR2 sequences are LNHNV and YYDKDF (reference sequence). CDR3 region: CATSTSFTTRGYEQYF. DNA of the CDR3: TGTGCCACCAGCACCTCCTTTACGACCAGGGGCTACGAGCAGTACTTC. Supplemented by reference TRBV15 and TRBJ2-7, the full variable domain reads DAMVIQNPRYQVTQFGKPVTLSCSQTLNHNVMYWYQQKSSQAPKLLFHYYDKDFNNEADTPDNFQSRRPNTSFCFLDIRSPGLGDTAMYLCATSTSFTTRGYEQYFGPGTRLTVT.

This clone occurred once. This rearrangement joins TRBV7-9 to TRBJ1-5; D perhaps matches TRBD1 (6 bases). Between the trimmed V and J ends, which lost 0 bases and 3 bases, there was a span of 9 bases. The CDR3 runs 15 residues. The germline V gene has CDR1 SEHNR and CDR2 FQNEAQ (reference sequence). CDR3 DNA: TGTGCCAGCAGCTTAGCAGGGGGAAACAATCAGCCCCAGCATTTT. Protein sequence: CASSLAGGNNQPQHF.

The chain is built from TRBV7-7 and TRBJ1-6; D uncertain. The CDR3 spans 15 residues. Trimming took 4 bases from V and 5 from J, leaving 12 bases between them. Germline loops: CDR1 SSHAT, CDR2 FNYEAQ (reference sequence). The CDR3 DNA follows: TGTGCCAGCAGCTCGCCCGGGATCGATAATTCACCCCTCCACTTT. This gives the protein CASSSPGIDNSPLHF.

The chain links TRBV11-2 to TRBJ1-2; TRBD1 agrees at 10 bases. Trimming cost V 5 bases and J 8 bases; bases outside gene matches: 2. CDR1 and CDR2 (germline): SGHAT, FQNNGV. The CDR3 consists of 12 residues. The CDR3 DNA follows: TGTGCCAGCAGCCCGACAGGGGGCGGCTACACCTTC. It yields the protein CASSPTGGGYTF.

The chain has TRBV5-5 and TRBJ2-7; 15 bases fit TRBD2. CDR1 is SGHKS, CDR2 YYEKEE, per germline (reference sequence). The CDR3 has 16 residues. V was pared by 3 bases and J by 6 bases, with 7 bases of the junction left unmatched. The CDR3 DNA follows: TGTGCCAGCAGCTGGGGACTAGCGGGGGGCCCGGGCGAGCAGTACTTC. It specifies CASSWGLAGGPGEQYF. The full variable domain, in which reference TRBV5-5 and TRBJ2-7 provide the parts outside the CDR3, is DAGVTQSPTHLIKTRGQQVTLRCSPISGHKSVSWYQQVLGQGPQFIFQYYEKEERGRGNFPDRFSARQFPNYSSELNVNALLLGDSALYLCASSWGLAGGPGEQYFGPGTRLTVT.

The chain uses TRBV24-1 and TRBJ2-1; D might be TRBD1 (6 bases). CDR1 and CDR2 from the germline V gene are KGHDR and SFDVKD. V lost 0 bases, J lost 9 bases, and 17 bases lay in between. The CDR3 contains 16 residues. The CDR3 loop reads CATSDLVDRYVGEQFF. CDR3 sequence (DNA): TGTGCCACCAGTGATTTGGTAGACAGGTATGTTGGTGAGCAGTTCTTC.

The rearrangement links TRBV6-5 to TRBJ2-2; TRBD2 matches at 7 bases. CDR1 and CDR2 from the germline V gene are MNHEY and SVGAGI. CDR3 length: 14 residues. V lost 10 bases to trimming and J lost 1 base; unmatched junction nucleotides: 6. The CDR3 spells CATKRGGNTGELFF. DNA for the CDR3: TGTGCCACCAAGCGGGGCGGGAACACCGGGGAGCTGTTTTTT.

This chain joins TRBV11-2 and TRBJ2-5; 9 nucleotides agree with TRBD1. The CDR3 has 15 residues. Per germline, CDR1 SGHAT and CDR2 FQNNGV. J lost 3 bases, V lost 5 bases, and 7 bases had no gene match. The CDR3: CASSPRGDREETQYF. In nucleotides, the CDR3 is TGTGCCAGCAGCCCCAGGGGGGACAGGGAAGAGACCCAGTACTTC.

The rearrangement links TRBV7-6 to TRBJ2-7, with D maybe TRBD2 (6 bases). The germline CDR1 and CDR2 sequences are SGHVS and FNYEAQ. This CDR3 is built from 15 residues. V was pared by 4 bases and J by 2 bases, with 15 bases between. The CDR3 spells CASSYGSGSTYEQYF. The CDR3, as DNA: TGTGCCAGCAGCTACGGGTCCGGGAGCACCTACGAGCAGTACTTC.